The next 11 T cell receptor beta chains were all read from a single sample in a study of TIL therapy for anti-PD-1-resistant metastatic lung cancer. Sequencing used immunoSEQ v3. Clones were read by immunoSEQ multiplex PCR, and TCRdb kept only the in-frame ones, dropping some. The sample lists approximately 95,000 clones, around three fifths occurring once. Time point specified: pre-treatment sample, taken before nivolumab and TIL therapy. Tumor tissue came from excised metastases, mostly pleural nodules or supraclavicular lymph nodes. The sequenced sample was tumor tissue, obtained at baseline. The receptor source for this set is a person aged 25 to 80 with non-small cell lung cancer.

V gene TRBV30 combines with J gene TRBJ2-1; D may match TRBD1 or TRBD2 (5 bases each). Germline V gives CDR1 GTSNPN, CDR2 SVGIG (reference sequence). V lost 0 bases, J lost 6 bases, and 15 bases lay in between. The CDR3 contains 15 residues. The CDR3 spells CAWSVIRGVGNEQFF. CDR3 DNA: TGTGCCTGGAGTGTCATACGAGGGGTGGGCAATGAGCAGTTCTTC.

The chain employs TRBV30 and TRBJ1-5, with a possible D match to TRBD1 (5 bases). The CDR3 totals 14 residues. The V gene's germline CDR1 is GTSNPN and CDR2 SVGIG (reference sequence). Trimming cost V 3 bases and J 3 bases, with 12 bases left between them. The CDR3 DNA reads TGTGCCTGGAGCCAAGACAGTCCCAATCAGCCCCAGCATTTT. Translating it yields CAWSQDSPNQPQHF.

The rearrangement links TRBV11-3 to TRBJ2-2; 8 bases align to TRBD2. The CDR3 extends over 19 amino acids. Germline V lookup: CDR1 SGHNT, CDR2 YENEEA. Losses at the gene ends were 3 bases for V and 4 bases for J; bases not matched to a gene: 16. For the CDR3, the DNA is TGTGCCAGCAGCTTGGGCGGATGGGGTAGCGGGGCGCTCACCGGGGAGCTGTTTTTT. Translation gives CASSLGGWGSGALTGELFF.

The chain uses TRBV11-2 and TRBJ1-1; D is ambiguous. The CDR3 has 15 residues. In germline, CDR1 is SGHAT, CDR2 FQNNGV. V was trimmed by 0 bases and J by 2 bases, leaving 10 bases between them. For the CDR3, the DNA is TGTGCCAGCAGCTTAGATCCTCAGCTAAACACTGAAGCTTTCTTT. Encoded protein: CASSLDPQLNTEAFF. The entire variable domain, with the rest obtained from reference TRBV11-2 and TRBJ1-1, is as follows: EAGVAQSPRYKIIEKRQSVAFWCNPISGHATLYWYQQILGQGPKLLIQFQNNGVVDDSQLPKDRFSAERLKGVDSTLKIQPAKLEDSAVYLCASSLDPQLNTEAFFGQGTRLTVV.

The genes are TRBV10-3 and TRBJ2-1; tentatively, D is TRBD1 or TRBD2 (5 bases each). CDR3 size: 14 residues. V gave up 6 bases and J gave up 7 bases, with 16 bases separating them. The germline V gene encodes CDR1 ENHRY and CDR2 SYGVKD. CDR3 sequence (DNA): TGTGCCATCAGGGAGCCGGGGCCTGAGAATGAGCAGTTCTTC. Its protein is CAIREPGPENEQFF.

CDR3 loop: CASSLIGTGLSDEQYF. Here the CDR3 DNA reads TGTGCCAGCAGTCTCATCGGGACAGGGCTGTCGGACGAGCAGTACTTC. This rearrangement joins TRBV6-2 or TRBV6-3 to TRBJ2-7; 9 bases match TRBD1. CDR1 is MNHEY, CDR2 SVGEGT, per germline. The ends lost 5 bases at V and 5 bases at J; junction bases unmatched: 13. The CDR3 length is 16 residues.

Comment on this clone: Other DNA sequences within the sample encode an identical CDR3. This sequence joins TRBV4-1 and TRBJ1-1, with a tentative D call TRBD1 (5 bases). The germline V gene has CDR1 MGHRA and CDR2 YSYEKL. This CDR3 comprises 14 residues. V shed 0 bases and J shed 6 bases, with 11 bases lying between them. The CDR3 DNA follows: TGCGCCAGCAGCCAAGACAGGGACGTCCCTGAAGCTTTCTTT. Residues: CASSQDRDVPEAFF.

CDR3 in DNA: TGTGCCAGCATGGGGGGGGCTAAGGAGACCCAGTACTTC. The encoded protein is CASMGGAKETQYF. The chain recombines TRBV2 with TRBJ2-5; D might be TRBD2 (7 bases). The CDR3 runs 13 residues. V was pared by 7 bases and J by 5 bases, with 14 bases between. CDR1 is SNHLY, CDR2 FYNNEI, per germline.

The chain carries TRBV5-6 and TRBJ2-5; 7 bases map to TRBD2. This CDR3 has 14 amino acids. V shed 0 bases, J shed 4 bases, and the junction held 3 bases outside the gene matches. Per germline, CDR1 SGHDT and CDR2 YYEEEE. CDR3: CASSLGGSGETQYF. In DNA, the CDR3 is TGTGCCAGCAGCTTGGGCGGGAGTGGAGAGACCCAGTACTTC.

This clone was detected only a few times. This chain uses TRBV10-2 with TRBJ2-2, with D maybe TRBD1 (6 bases). Trimming took off 6 bases at V and 7 bases at J, with 15 bases between the two ends. The CDR3 runs to 14 residues. Germline CDR1 reads WSHSY; CDR2 reads SAAADI. The CDR3 sequence is CASRRDTSFGELFF. The CDR3 DNA reads as TGCGCCAGCAGGAGGGACACCTCTTTCGGGGAGCTGTTTTTT.

The CDR3 bases are TGTGCCAGCAGATGGGAAGAGACCCAGTACTTC. It is translated as CASRWEETQYF. The chain recombines TRBV6-5 with TRBJ2-5; D unresolved. The CDR3 is made up of 11 amino acids. Germline V gene sequence: CDR1 MNHEY, CDR2 SVGAGI. The germline V and J ends were trimmed by 6 bases and 3 bases, with 5 bases remaining between them.